This T cell receptor beta chain was captured by sequencing in a study of cytomegalovirus exposure and HLA in healthy donors. Looking at the study overall: Genotyping showed about 80% of 350 to 400 donors falling in the Caucasian-associated ancestry cluster.

CDR3 length: 13 amino acids. The V gene lost 7 bases and the J gene lost 7 bases, with 13 bases spanning the gap. The germline CDR1 and CDR2 sequences are MNHNS and SASEGT. PCR employed 60 Vbeta and 13 Jbeta primers. The repertoire was sequenced with immunoSEQ multiplex PCR; TCRdb's copy has only in-frame clones and lacks some. The sample lists under 130,000 clones, about 74% occurring once. Sequences were obtained from PBMCs. This chain connects TRBV6-1 to TRBJ2-2; D gene ambiguous. The sequence was obtained from a female donor in good health and CMV-seropositive. CDR3 sequence reads: CASTETWVGELFF. The CDR3 DNA reads TGTGCCAGCACTGAGACTTGGGTCGGGGAGCTGTTTTTT.